This T cell receptor (beta chain) came from a study of vaccination and CD4 T cells after COVID-19. As for this clonotype: Its antigen is still unknown.

Cultured CD4+ T cell DNA was sequenced using the Oncomine TCR Beta short-read assay. MiXCR, applied by TCRdb to the PCR reads, yields one record per CDR3 protein. The sample consists of thousands of distinct CDR3 sequences, approximately 22% of them appearing once. The CDR3 consists of 13 residues. V lost 6 bases and J 8 bases, leaving 16 bases between the germline ends. Treatment denoted: approximately nine-day PBMC culture with coronavirus spike peptide pools or control peptides (ViraFEST assay). TCR sequencing followed the expansion of antigen-specific T cells with peptide pools in ViraFEST. All positive PCR tests were dated between March and December 2020, predating US Alpha, Beta and Delta variants.

The specimen was CD4+ T cells from blood, cultured in vitro. This chain connects TRBV12-3 or TRBV12-4 to TRBJ1-1, with unresolved D. The TCR was taken from a human donor who had recovered from COVID-19. The DNA of the CDR3 is TGTGCCAGCAGCATCTTAATGGGGTCGGAAGCTTTCTTT. Encoded protein: CASSILMGSEAFF.